This TCR beta chain originates from a study of liver allograft versus peripheral blood T cells. Study-wide background: Transplanted livers held T cell receptor repertoires, and these were compared with repertoires in recipients' peripheral blood. Study-wide findings and caveats: Liver allograft and peripheral blood T cell receptor repertoires reportedly differed.

V trimming: 5 bases; J trimming: 2 bases; junction bases outside the gene matches: 9. The CDR3 loop spans 17 amino acids. Germline CDR1 reads LNHDA; CDR2 reads SQIVND (reference sequence). TCRdb reprocessed the reads with MiXCR, giving one entry per CDR3 protein. Among more than 9,000 distinct CDR3 sequences listed, roughly 19% were seen once. In this sample, this clonotype is medium-sized (0.01 to 0.1%). What it recognizes is unknown. The clonotype comes from a human patient who had a liver transplant. The graft donor may have given rise to some T cells. V gene TRBV19 combines with J gene TRBJ2-6, with 7 positions matching TRBD2. The CDR3 loop is CASSPQREITGANVLTF. CDR3 in DNA: TGTGCCAGTAGTCCCCAGCGGGAAATCACTGGGGCCAACGTCCTGACTTTC.